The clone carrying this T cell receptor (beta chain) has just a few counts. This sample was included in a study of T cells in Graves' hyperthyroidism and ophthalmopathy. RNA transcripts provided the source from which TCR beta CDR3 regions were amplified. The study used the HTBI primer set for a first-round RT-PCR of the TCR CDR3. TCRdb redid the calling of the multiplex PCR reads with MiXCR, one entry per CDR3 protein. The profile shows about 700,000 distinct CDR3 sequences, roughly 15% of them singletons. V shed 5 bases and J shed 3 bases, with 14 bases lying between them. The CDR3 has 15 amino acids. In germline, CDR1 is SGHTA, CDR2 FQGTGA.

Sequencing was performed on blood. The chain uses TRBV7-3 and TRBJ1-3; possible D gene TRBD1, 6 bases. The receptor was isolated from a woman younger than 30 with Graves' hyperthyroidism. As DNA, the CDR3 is TGTGCCAGCAGCCCGCGAGGGGGTATTGGAAACACCATATATTTT. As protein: CASSPRGGIGNTIYF.